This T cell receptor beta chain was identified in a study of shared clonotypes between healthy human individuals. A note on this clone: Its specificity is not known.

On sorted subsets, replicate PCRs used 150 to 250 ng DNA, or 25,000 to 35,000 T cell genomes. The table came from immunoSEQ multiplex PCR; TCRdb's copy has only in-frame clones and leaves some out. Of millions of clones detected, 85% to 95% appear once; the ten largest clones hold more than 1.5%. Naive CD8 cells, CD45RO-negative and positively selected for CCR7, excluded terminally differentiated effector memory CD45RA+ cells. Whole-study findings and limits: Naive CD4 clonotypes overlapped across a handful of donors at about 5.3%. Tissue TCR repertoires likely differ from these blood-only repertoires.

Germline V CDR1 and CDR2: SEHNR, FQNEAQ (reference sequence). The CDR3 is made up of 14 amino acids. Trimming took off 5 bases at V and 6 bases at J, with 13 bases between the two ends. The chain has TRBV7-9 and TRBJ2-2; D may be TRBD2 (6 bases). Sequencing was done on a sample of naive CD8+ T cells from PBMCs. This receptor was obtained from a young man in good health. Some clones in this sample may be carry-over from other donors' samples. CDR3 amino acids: CASSRLGVAGELFF. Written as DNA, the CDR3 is TGTGCCAGCAGCCGACTAGGGGTCGCCGGGGAGCTGTTTTTT.